The 25 T cell receptor beta chains below come from one sample, sequenced in a study of cytomegalovirus exposure and HLA in healthy donors. PCR amplification relied on 60 Vbeta primers (plus 13 Jbeta primers). Profiled with immunoSEQ multiplex PCR; TCRdb holds only in-frame clones, not every one. The sample carries roughly 150,000 clones, roughly 65% recorded once. Sequenced input: PBMCs. Every receptor here comes from a man between 60 and 75 years old in good health and CMV-seronegative.

The chain combines TRBV7-9 with TRBJ1-6; 9 bases align to TRBD1. This CDR3 is 16 amino acids long. With 6 bases clipped from V and 9 bases from J, the junction kept 12 bases outside the gene matches. Germline V gene sequence: CDR1 SEHNR, CDR2 FQNEAQ (reference sequence). CDR3 sequence: CASRQTTGTGLSPLHF. The CDR3 coding sequence is TGTGCCAGCAGGCAAACGACCGGGACAGGGCTTTCACCCCTCCACTTT.

This chain connects TRBV30 to TRBJ1-5; perhaps TRBD1 as D (6 bases). V was cut by 2 bases and J by 5 bases, with 10 bases left in between. The CDR3 is made up of 13 amino acids. The germline V gene has CDR1 GTSNPN and CDR2 SVGIG (reference sequence). The chain's CDR3 is CAWSLQGYQPQHF. The CDR3 DNA reads as TGTGCCTGGAGTTTACAGGGCTATCAGCCCCAGCATTTT.

Written as DNA, the CDR3 is TGTGCCAGCAGTTTCGGTGGCACAGATACGCAGTATTTT. Its translation: CASSFGGTDTQYF. This chain uses TRBV27 with TRBJ2-3; D gene unclear. Germline V gives CDR1 MNHEY, CDR2 SMNVEV (reference sequence). With 3 bases removed from V and 1 base from J, the gap between germline ends came to 5 bases. The CDR3 extends over 13 amino acids.

This clone was found a few times. J is TRBJ2-7 and V is TRBV7-9, with no clear D. Deletions cut 1 base from V and 0 bases from J, with 13 bases between. This CDR3 has 16 residues. From germline, CDR1 is SEHNR and CDR2 FQNEAQ (reference sequence). The CDR3 here is CASSLDGGSFSYEQYF. The CDR3 DNA is TGTGCCAGCAGCTTAGACGGCGGTTCCTTCTCCTACGAGCAGTACTTC. The full variable domain, rest sourced from reference TRBV7-9 and TRBJ2-7, is DTGVSQNPRHKITKRGQNVTFRCDPISEHNRLYWYRQTLGQGPEFLTYFQNEAQLEKSRLLSDRFSAERPKGSFSTLEIQRTEQGDSAMYLCASSLDGGSFSYEQYFGPGTRLTVT.

The V and J genes are TRBV5-1 and TRBJ2-7; TRBD1 aligns across 8 bases. The CDR3 spans 13 residues. The germline V gene encodes CDR1 SGHRS and CDR2 YFSETQ. V was pared by 0 bases and J by 5 bases, with 1 base of the junction left unmatched. The CDR3 protein is CASSLEQGDEQYF. The CDR3 DNA sequence: TGCGCCAGCAGCTTGGAACAGGGGGACGAGCAGTACTTC.

The chain has TRBV27 and TRBJ1-1; D may be TRBD1 (6 bases). V lost 2 bases and J 8 bases, leaving 15 bases between the germline ends. CDR1 is MNHEY and CDR2 is SMNVEV in the germline V gene (reference sequence). The CDR3 covers 14 residues. The CDR3 DNA reads TGTGCCAGCAGTTTACTGGGGGCTCGCGCGGAAGCTTTCTTT. Translating it yields CASSLLGARAEAFF.

The V and J genes are TRBV13 and TRBJ2-7, with D possibly TRBD2 on 5 matching bases. Germline V lookup: CDR1 PRHDT, CDR2 FYEKMQ (reference sequence). This CDR3 is built from 13 residues. Trimming shortened V by 3 bases and J by 0 bases, and 6 bases separated the two germline ends. The CDR3 nucleotides read TGTGCCAGCAGCTTTAGCGCCTCCTACGAGCAGTACTTC. It yields the protein CASSFSASYEQYF.

The chain carries TRBV30 and TRBJ2-1; 9 positions agree with TRBD2. V was clipped by 3 bases and J by 5 bases; unmatched bases: 5. Germline CDR1 reads GTSNPN; CDR2 reads SVGIG (reference sequence). The CDR3 runs to 14 residues. CDR3 protein: CAWRPAGGDNEQFF. DNA of the CDR3: TGTGCCTGGAGACCAGCGGGAGGAGACAATGAGCAGTTCTTC.

The chain joins TRBV4-1 to TRBJ1-6; no firm D call. The V gene's germline CDR1 is MGHRA and CDR2 YSYEKL. With 1 base removed from V and 7 bases from J, the gap between germline ends came to 14 bases. This CDR3 is built from 16 residues. CDR3 loop: CASSQGSGRRNSPLHF. The CDR3 nucleotides read TGCGCCAGCAGCCAAGGGTCCGGGAGGAGGAATTCACCCCTCCACTTT.

This clone was counted only a few times. The chain has TRBV28 and TRBJ2-1; 8 nucleotides match TRBD2. Germline-derived CDR1 and CDR2 are MDHEN and SYDVKM. This CDR3 is 16 amino acids long. V was clipped by 5 bases and J by 6 bases; unmatched bases: 12. Written as DNA, the CDR3 is TGTGCCAGCAGTATCCCGGCAGTAGCGGGGCCCAATGAGCAGTTCTTC. It is translated as CASSIPAVAGPNEQFF.

This clone was counted between two and nine times. The rearrangement joins TRBV6-6 to TRBJ1-3; D possibly corresponds to TRBD1 (5 bases). V gave up 0 bases and J gave up 4 bases, with 10 bases separating them. Germline V gene sequence: CDR1 MNHNY, CDR2 SVGAGI (reference sequence). The CDR3 is 15 residues long. The CDR3 region is CASSYSPGVGNTIYF. The CDR3 coding sequence is TGTGCCAGCAGTTACTCGCCGGGGGTGGGAAACACCATATATTTT.

The chain recombines TRBV5-1 with TRBJ1-1; 9 positions agree with TRBD1. Germline loops: CDR1 SGHRS, CDR2 YFSETQ. This CDR3 region has 16 residues. The trim removed 0 bases at V and 0 bases at J, leaving 3 bases unmatched. CDR3 coding DNA: TGCGCCAGCAGCTTGGGGAACAGGGGGCTGAACACTGAAGCTTTCTTT. As protein: CASSLGNRGLNTEAFF.

The chain carries TRBV6-6 and TRBJ1-6; D gene ambiguous. Germline CDR1 MNHNY, CDR2 SVGAGI (reference sequence). V was clipped by 10 bases and J by 10 bases, with 20 bases between them. The CDR3 covers 14 residues. Here the CDR3 reads CATSPKGGSSPLHF. CDR3 nucleotide sequence: TGTGCCACCTCCCCTAAAGGTGGGAGCTCACCCCTCCACTTT.

The chain employs TRBV5-4 and TRBJ1-5, with D unresolved. Germline CDR1 reads SGHNT; CDR2 reads YYREEE (reference sequence). There are 15 residues in the CDR3. Trimming left V 2 bases short and J 0 bases short, with 9 bases between. CDR3 DNA: TGTGCCAGCAGCTTTTACGGGAATAGCAATCAGCCCCAGCATTTT. It specifies CASSFYGNSNQPQHF.

The chain uses TRBV18 and TRBJ1-5, with TRBD1 matching over 9 bases. CDR3 length equals 17 residues. With V trimmed by 2 bases and J by 2 bases, 7 bases remained unmatched. Germline loops: CDR1 KGHSH, CDR2 LQKENI. The CDR3 coding sequence is TGTGCCAGCTCACCAGTACAGGGGGCATTGGGCAATCAGCCCCAGCATTTT. Translation: CASSPVQGALGNQPQHF.

The J gene is TRBJ1-4, the V gene TRBV27; tentatively, D is TRBD1 (6 bases). Germline assignment: CDR1 MNHEY and CDR2 SMNVEV (reference sequence). The CDR3 is made up of 14 amino acids. V gave up 6 bases and J gave up 3 bases, with 11 bases separating them. The CDR3 is CASRRGGANEKLFF. CDR3 sequence (DNA): TGTGCCAGCAGGAGGGGGGGGGCTAATGAAAAACTGTTTTTT. Complete variable domain (other parts from reference TRBV27 and TRBJ1-4): EAQVTQNPRYLITVTGKKLTVTCSQNMNHEYMSWYRQDPGLGLRQIYYSMNVEVTDKGDVPEGYKVSRKEKRNFPLILESPSPNQTSLYFCASRRGGANEKLFFGSGTQLSVL.

This chain connects TRBV5-4 to TRBJ2-7, with 8 nucleotides matching TRBD1. V was pared by 0 bases and J by 5 bases, with 13 bases of the junction left unmatched. CDR3 length: 17 amino acids. Germline V gene sequence: CDR1 SGHNT, CDR2 YYREEE (reference sequence). This CDR3 reads CASSLGGGGQGDHEQYF. For the CDR3, the DNA is TGTGCCAGCAGCTTGGGTGGGGGTGGACAGGGAGACCACGAGCAGTACTTC.

The chain combines TRBV10-3 with TRBJ2-3; 9 nucleotides align to TRBD1. The germline V gene has CDR1 ENHRY and CDR2 SYGVKD. There are 15 residues in the CDR3. J gave up 2 bases and V 4 bases, and 4 bases lay outside the gene matches. The CDR3 region has the DNA TGTGCCATCAGTGCGGACAGGGGAGACACAGATACGCAGTATTTT. Translation gives CAISADRGDTDTQYF.

This clone showed up just once. The CDR3 region is CAWSVAGLAGRGEQYF. Written as DNA, the CDR3 is TGTGCCTGGAGTGTGGCGGGACTAGCGGGGAGGGGCGAGCAGTACTTC. The rearrangement uses TRBV30 and TRBJ2-7, with 13 bases matching TRBD2. CDR3 length: 16 amino acids. Germline V gene lookup returns CDR1 GTSNPN and CDR2 SVGIG (reference sequence). The V segment lost 0 bases and the J segment 6 bases; nucleotides outside the gene matches: 8.

This clone was counted once. This chain links TRBV9 with TRBJ1-1; TRBD1 might be the D (6 bases). Germline loops: CDR1 SGDLS, CDR2 YYNGEE. With 3 bases removed from V and 6 bases from J, the gap between germline ends came to 15 bases. The CDR3 length is 14 residues. Written as DNA, the CDR3 is TGTGCCAGCAGCGGCTTGACAGGAGCTTCTGAAGCTTTCTTT. This translates into CASSGLTGASEAFF.

This sequence joins TRBV28 and TRBJ1-4, with 7 bases lining up with TRBD1. Losses at the gene ends were 5 bases for V and 6 bases for J; bases not matched to a gene: 6. Germline CDR1 is MDHEN and CDR2 is SYDVKM. The CDR3 sequence is 14 residues long. The CDR3 reads CASSPRDSYEKLFF. In DNA form, the CDR3 reads TGTGCCAGCAGTCCTCGGGACAGCTATGAAAAACTGTTTTTT.

V usage is TRBV6-5 and J usage is TRBJ2-7, with 13 bases lining up with TRBD2. The CDR3 is made up of 15 amino acids. V lost 6 bases, J lost 7 bases, and 9 bases stayed unmatched. CDR1 and CDR2 (germline): MNHEY, SVGAGI. Written as DNA, the CDR3 is TGTGCCAGCAGCCCTGGACTAGCGGGAGCATGGGAGCAGTACTTC. As protein: CASSPGLAGAWEQYF.

The chain is built from TRBV21-1 and TRBJ2-7; the table's D gene call, TRBD1, was not cross checked with the DNA. TRBV21-1 is designated a pseudogene. This CDR3 comprises 13 residues. The CDR3 here is CAREQGSNYEQYF. In nucleotides, the CDR3 is TGTGCCAGGGAACAGGGGTCAAACTACGAGCAGTACTTC.

The gene calls are TRBV6-1 and TRBJ1-3, with TRBD1 identical over 7 bases. The length of the CDR3 is 14 residues. V dropped 6 bases and J dropped 2; count of bases not matched to a gene: 4. Germline V gene data show CDR1 as MNHNS and CDR2 as SASEGT. The CDR3 here is CASSKTGTGNTIYF. As DNA, the CDR3 is TGTGCCAGCAGCAAGACAGGGACTGGAAACACCATATATTTT.

The sample holds a few counts of this clone. The rearrangement links TRBV11-1 to TRBJ1-3, with D unclear. Trimming removed 2 bases from V and 2 bases from J, with 7 bases in between. The CDR3 contains 14 residues. CDR1 and CDR2 (germline): SGHAT, FQDESV (reference sequence). CDR3 DNA sequence: TGTGCCAGCAGCTTAACGGGAGCTGGAAACACCATATATTTT. Its protein is CASSLTGAGNTIYF.